What follows are 30 T cell receptor beta chains derived from one specimen sequenced in a study of early T cells in non-severe SARS-CoV-2 infection. TCRdb used MiXCR to reprocess the 5' RACE reads, holding one entry per CDR3 protein. Of around 84,000 distinct CDR3 sequences listed, about 12% are singletons. The sample taken for sequencing was whole blood. Every receptor here comes from an adult who was a healthcare worker with PCR-confirmed SARS-CoV-2 infection or an uninfected control (not recorded which).

The chain employs TRBV12-3 or TRBV12-4 and TRBJ2-7; either TRBD1 or TRBD2 may fit D (5 bases each). V lost 6 bases and J lost 13, with 16 bases in between. The CDR3 totals 11 residues. In DNA form, the CDR3 reads TGTGCCAGCAGCTCCCTGGGGGATCCATACTTC. Encoded protein: CASSSLGDPYF.

The chain carries TRBV6-6 and TRBJ1-1, with a tentative D call TRBD1 (5 bases). With 2 bases removed from V and 3 bases from J, the gap between germline ends came to 7 bases. The germline CDR1 and CDR2 sequences are MNHNY and SVGAGI (reference sequence). The CDR3 runs 13 residues. The CDR3 is CASSYRGDTEAFF. The CDR3, as DNA: TGTGCCAGCAGTTACCGGGGGGACACTGAAGCTTTCTTT.

Only a few counts were recorded for this clonotype. The V call is TRBV11-1, the J call TRBJ2-2; D is ambiguous. Germline V CDR1 and CDR2: SGHAT, FQDESV (reference sequence). The CDR3 contains 14 residues. Trimming cost V 5 bases and J 7 bases, with 14 bases left between them. The CDR3 loop is CASSPTGISGELFF. The CDR3 DNA reads TGTGCCAGCAGCCCCACCGGCATCAGCGGGGAGCTGTTTTTT.

The table lists this clonotype with a few counts. This chain joins TRBV5-1 and TRBJ1-1; 10 nucleotides align to TRBD1. The CDR3 consists of 13 residues. Trimming cost V 4 bases and J 7 bases; bases outside gene matches: 4. Per germline, CDR1 SGHRS and CDR2 YFSETQ. CDR3 DNA sequence: TGCGCCAGCAGCCAGGGACAGGGGATTGAAGCTTTCTTT. Its translation is CASSQGQGIEAFF.

This clonotype was seen repeatedly, ten times or more. The chain recombines TRBV28 with TRBJ1-6, with TRBD1 as a possible D gene (5 bases). Trimming pared 4 bases from V and 7 bases from J, leaving 11 bases between. CDR3 length: 14 residues. Germline CDR1 and CDR2: MDHEN and SYDVKM. DNA for the CDR3: TGTGCCAGCAGTTCGGGACCGAGGAATTCACCCCTCCACTTT. Protein product: CASSSGPRNSPLHF.

In this sample, this clonotype turned up many times. The genes are TRBV28 and TRBJ2-7, with a possible D match to TRBD1 (5 bases). The V end lost 3 bases, the J end lost 6 bases, and 9 bases lay between the germline ends. Germline-derived CDR1 and CDR2 are MDHEN and SYDVKM. The CDR3 has 12 residues. The CDR3 nucleotides read TGTGCCAGCAGTTTTAGGGGAACCGAGCAGTACTTC. This encodes CASSFRGTEQYF.

This clonotype was seen more than once but under ten times. Sequence at one end of the junction differs from germline and may be a read error. This chain joins TRBV30 and TRBJ2-7; TRBD1 matches at 7 bases. Germline V CDR1 and CDR2: GTSNPN, SVGIG (reference sequence). This CDR3 spans 16 amino acids. The DNA of the CDR3 is TGTGCCTGGAGTGGTCGGGACAGACAATTAAGCCTACGAAGGCACTTC. Translating gives CAWSGRDRQLSLRRHF.

In its sample, this clonotype was seen a few times. V usage is TRBV16 and J usage is TRBJ2-1; TRBD2 aligns across 9 bases. CDR1 and CDR2 from the germline V gene are KGHSY and FQNENV. The V segment lost 4 bases and the J segment 3 bases; nucleotides outside the gene matches: 7. The CDR3 runs 16 residues. The CDR3 DNA is TGTGCCAGCAGCCGGATGGCGGGGGGGGGCTACAATGAGCAGTTCTTC. It codes for CASSRMAGGGYNEQFF.

A note on this clonotype: Lacking the conserved final phenylalanine or tryptophan, this CDR3 likely reflects a read error. The limits of the CDR3 on the DNA are not certain, so only TCRdb's listed CDR3 is given. This chain links TRBV30 with TRBJ2-1; the table's D gene call, TRBD2, was not cross checked with the DNA. Germline V gives CDR1 GTSNPN, CDR2 SVGIG (reference sequence). With termini counted, the CDR3 has 12 amino acids. The CDR3 sequence: CAWSVRGTSGSR.

This clonotype came up many times. V is TRBV6-5 and J is TRBJ1-4; unclear D gene. This CDR3 has 13 amino acids. Germline V gene lookup returns CDR1 MNHEY and CDR2 SVGAGI. Deletions cut 6 bases from V and 5 bases from J, with 10 bases between. CDR3 nucleotides: TGTGCCAGCAGACGGACGGTGAATGAAAAACTGTTTTTT. It is translated as CASRRTVNEKLFF.

The table lists this clonotype with a few counts. This rearrangement joins TRBV7-2 to TRBJ1-1, with D perhaps matching TRBD1 (5 bases). In germline, CDR1 is SGHTA, CDR2 FQGNSA. Trimming cost V 5 bases and J 3 bases, with 19 bases left between them. This CDR3 comprises 16 residues. This CDR3 is CASSLRGGPRDTEAFF. CDR3 DNA sequence: TGTGCCAGCAGCCTAAGGGGAGGCCCGAGGGACACTGAAGCTTTCTTT.

The chain uses TRBV20-1 and TRBJ1-1; 10 nucleotides match TRBD1. The germline V gene has CDR1 DFQATT and CDR2 SNEGSKA (reference sequence). With V trimmed by 6 bases and J by 7 bases, 8 bases remained unmatched. The CDR3 length is 13 residues. The CDR3 sequence is CSAPPGQGGEAFF. CDR3 nucleotide sequence: TGCAGTGCCCCACCTGGACAGGGGGGTGAAGCTTTCTTT.

The V call is TRBV10-3, the J call TRBJ2-3; 8 positions match TRBD2. The V gene end was trimmed by 11 bases and the J gene end by 0 bases; junction bases not matched to a gene: 7. This CDR3 has 14 residues. The germline gives CDR1 ENHRY, CDR2 SYGVKD. The CDR3 reads CAFSGDASTDTQYF. The CDR3 bases are TGTGCCTTTAGCGGGGATGCTAGCACAGATACGCAGTATTTT.

V is TRBV2 and J is TRBJ1-4; 9 bases line up with TRBD1. The junction had 4 bases not matched to a gene; V was cut back by 3 bases and J by 8 bases. Germline V CDR1 and CDR2: SNHLY, FYNNEI. The CDR3 is 14 residues long. DNA of the CDR3: TGTGCCAGCAGTGACGGGACAGGGCGGGAAAAACTGTTTTTT. Amino acid sequence: CASSDGTGREKLFF. Looking up the rest from reference TRBV2 and TRBJ1-4 gives the full variable domain: EPEVTQTPSHQVTQMGQEVILRCVPISNHLYFYWYRQILGQKVEFLVSFYNNEISEKSEIFDDQFSVERPDGSNFTLKIRSTKLEDSAMYFCASSDGTGREKLFFGSGTQLSVL.

This sequence joins TRBV30 and TRBJ1-3, with D possibly being TRBD1 (5 bases). Between the trimmed V and J ends, which lost 8 bases and 2 bases, there was a span of 16 bases. Per the germline V gene, CDR1 is GTSNPN and CDR2 is SVGIG (reference sequence). This CDR3 region has 14 residues. DNA for the CDR3: TGTGCCCTGGGCCTTGGGACCCCTGGAAACACCATATATTTT. Its protein is CALGLGTPGNTIYF. The full variable domain, rest sourced from reference TRBV30 and TRBJ1-3, is SQTIHQWPATLVQPVGSPLSLECTVEGTSNPNLYWYRQAAGRGLQLLFYSVGIGQISSEVPQNLSASRPQDRQFILSSKKLLLSDSGFYLCALGLGTPGNTIYFGEGSWLTVV.

The chain is built from TRBV3-1 and TRBJ2-1; 14 nucleotides match TRBD2. Per the germline V gene, CDR1 is LGHDT and CDR2 is YNNKEL (reference sequence). After removal of 0 bases from V and 0 bases from J, the junction contained 7 bases not matched to a gene. The CDR3 sequence is 20 residues long. Here the CDR3 reads CASSQDRGLAGGFSYNEQFF. CDR3 sequence (DNA): TGTGCCAGCAGCCAAGATCGAGGACTAGCGGGGGGCTTCTCCTACAATGAGCAGTTCTTC.

The chain carries TRBV11-2 and TRBJ2-7; TRBD1 or TRBD2 may be the D gene (7 bases each). Germline values: CDR1 SGHAT, CDR2 FQNNGV. The CDR3 has 17 amino acids. The germline V and J ends were trimmed by 0 bases and 4 bases, with 19 bases remaining between them. DNA for the CDR3: TGTGCCAGCAGCTTAGAAGCCCTGGGGAGGGGGCTGTACGAGCAGTACTTC. Its protein product is CASSLEALGRGLYEQYF.

The table lists this clonotype with a few counts. J is TRBJ2-1 and V is TRBV11-2; perhaps TRBD1 as D (6 bases). Germline V gene lookup returns CDR1 SGHAT and CDR2 FQNNGV. The V end was cut by 0 bases, the J end by 6 bases, with 12 bases between. The CDR3 covers 15 residues. Here the CDR3 DNA reads TGTGCCAGCAGCTTAGAACAGGGTTTACGCAATGAGCAGTTCTTC. This encodes CASSLEQGLRNEQFF.

This clonotype was seen only once. The CDR3 DNA is TGTGCCAGCAGTAGTGGGGCCGGTGAGCAGTACTTC. Amino acids: CASSSGAGEQYF. The J gene is TRBJ2-7, the V gene TRBV12-3 or TRBV12-4, with D perhaps TRBD1 (5 bases). The V gene lost 5 bases and the J gene lost 7 bases, with 12 bases spanning the gap. There are 12 residues in the CDR3.

This clonotype was counted ten times or more. This chain links TRBV7-3 with TRBJ1-1, with a possible D match to TRBD1 (5 bases). Trimming cost V 4 bases and J 5 bases, with 17 bases left between them. Looked up from germline, CDR1 is SGHTA and CDR2 is FQGTGA. The CDR3 spans 15 residues. The CDR3 sequence is CASSSQGGLGTEAFF. The DNA for the CDR3 is TGTGCCAGCAGCTCCCAGGGAGGCTTGGGGACTGAAGCTTTCTTT.

The sample holds a few counts of this clonotype. The chain couples TRBV2 to TRBJ1-1; D remains ambiguous. Deletions cut 8 bases from V and 9 bases from J, with 10 bases between. The CDR3 contains 10 residues. Germline V gene data show CDR1 as SNHLY and CDR2 as FYNNEI. DNA for the CDR3: TGTGCCAGCCGCCAAGGGCAAGCTTTCTTT. It translates to CASRQGQAFF.

This clonotype was seen a few times. The chain uses TRBV20-1 and TRBJ2-3, with TRBD1 matching 9 bases. V gave up 6 bases and J gave up 1 base; unmatched junction bases: 5. Germline V gene lookup returns CDR1 DFQATT and CDR2 SNEGSKA (reference sequence). The CDR3 totals 14 residues. CDR3 region: CSAYYRGRTDTQYF. Written as DNA, the CDR3 is TGCAGTGCCTACTACAGGGGGCGCACAGATACGCAGTATTTT.

This clonotype has at least ten counts. The chain combines TRBV5-1 with TRBJ1-1; D remains unclear. Trimming took off 3 bases at V and 3 bases at J, with 6 bases between the two ends. The CDR3 runs 12 residues. CDR1 SGHRS and CDR2 YFSETQ come from the germline V gene. The CDR3 region is CASSYRDTEAFF. In nucleotides, the CDR3 is TGCGCCAGCAGCTACCGGGACACTGAAGCTTTCTTT. The full variable domain, in which reference TRBV5-1 and TRBJ1-1 provide the parts outside the CDR3, is KAGVTQTPRYLIKTRGQQVTLSCSPISGHRSVSWYQQTPGQGLQFLFEYFSETQRNKGNFPGRFSGRQFSNSRSEMNVSTLELGDSALYLCASSYRDTEAFFGQGTRLTVV.

The rearrangement uses TRBV27 and TRBJ1-1; 7 nucleotides align to TRBD1. Trimming took 5 bases from V and 1 from J; bases not matched to a gene: 10. The CDR3 is 16 amino acids. Germline CDR1 MNHEY, CDR2 SMNVEV (reference sequence). CDR3 nucleotide sequence: TGTGCCAGCAGTCCCAAGACAGGGAAGGGGAACACTGAAGCTTTCTTT. Translated: CASSPKTGKGNTEAFF.

At least ten counts were recorded for this clonotype. V usage is TRBV5-4 and J usage is TRBJ2-3, with 10 bases that match TRBD2. This CDR3 comprises 14 residues. V trimming: 6 bases; J trimming: 5 bases; junction bases outside the gene matches: 6. CDR1 SGHNT and CDR2 YYREEE come from the germline V gene (reference sequence). This CDR3 is CASKPAGGKDTQYF. CDR3 bases: TGTGCCAGCAAACCAGCGGGGGGGAAAGATACGCAGTATTTT.

This clonotype came up many times. The chain joins TRBV10-3 to TRBJ2-5; no reliable D call. CDR3 length: 13 amino acids. CDR1 is ENHRY, CDR2 SYGVKD, per germline. Trimming cost V 6 bases and J 2 bases, with 10 bases left between them. The CDR3 DNA reads as TGTGCCATCAGCGAGGACGGACAAGAGACCCAGTACTTC. Translating gives CAISEDGQETQYF.

The genes are TRBV5-5 and TRBJ2-7; D unresolved. The germline CDR1 and CDR2 sequences are SGHKS and YYEKEE (reference sequence). The CDR3 has 13 amino acids. V was shortened by 4 bases and J by 3 bases, with 11 bases between the two germline ends. Written as DNA, the CDR3 is TGTGCCAGCAGCCTAACATATCTCTACGAGCAGTACTTC. Translating gives CASSLTYLYEQYF.

This clonotype was seen ten or more times. The chain is built from TRBV19 and TRBJ2-7; TRBD2 might be the D (5 bases). The CDR3 is 13 amino acids. V lost 5 bases and J 3 bases, leaving 11 bases between the germline ends. Germline-derived CDR1 and CDR2 are LNHDA and SQIVND (reference sequence). As DNA, the CDR3 is TGTGCCAGTAGTTCCGGGGAGAACTACGAGCAGTACTTC. This translates into CASSSGENYEQYF.

Within the sample, this clonotype is medium-sized. The chain employs TRBV5-1 and TRBJ1-2; 7 bases align to TRBD1. J lost 4 bases, V lost 4 bases, and 13 bases had no gene match. Germline-derived CDR1 and CDR2 are SGHRS and YFSETQ. The CDR3 is made up of 16 amino acids. CDR3 sequence (DNA): TGCGCCAGCAGCCTTGGGGATGTAGGGGGCGGCTATGGCTACACCTTC. Translating it yields CASSLGDVGGGYGYTF. The variable domain in full, completed from reference TRBV5-1 and TRBJ1-2, reads KAGVTQTPRYLIKTRGQQVTLSCSPISGHRSVSWYQQTPGQGLQFLFEYFSETQRNKGNFPGRFSGRQFSNSRSEMNVSTLELGDSALYLCASSLGDVGGGYGYTFGSGTRLTVV.

This clonotype was detected ten times or more. The chain joins TRBV5-4 to TRBJ2-5; D perhaps matches TRBD2 (6 bases). Germline lookup yields CDR1 SGHNT and CDR2 YYREEE (reference sequence). The CDR3 runs to 15 residues. The ends were cut back, 4 bases at V and 4 bases at J, with 17 bases in the middle. CDR3 in amino acids: CASSPGAGKGETQYF. CDR3 in DNA: TGTGCCAGCAGCCCTGGGGCGGGGAAAGGAGAGACCCAGTACTTC.